The next 27 T cell receptor beta chains were all read from a single sample in a study of T cell repertoires in cytomegalovirus infection. What these receptors recognize is not known. MiXCR, applied by TCRdb to the reads, yields one record per CDR3 protein. The data show approximately 120,000 distinct CDR3 sequences, around 31% seen once. This specimen consisted of CD8+ T cells from cultured PBMCs, obtained from culture after CMV antigen stimulation. All receptors derive from a human donor in good health (CMV status not recorded). Some clones in this sample may be carry-over from other donors' samples.

This clonotype was seen a handful of times. The V call is TRBV5-4, the J call TRBJ2-2; D not resolved. The CDR3 totals 13 residues. Deletions cut 1 base from V and 4 bases from J, with 5 bases between. CDR1 and CDR2 (germline): SGHNT, YYREEE (reference sequence). The CDR3: CASSLLGTGELFF. DNA for the CDR3: TGTGCCAGCAGCTTGTTGGGCACCGGGGAGCTGTTTTTT. Full variable domain (outside the CDR3, taken from reference TRBV5-4 and TRBJ2-2): ETGVTQSPTHLIKTRGQQVTLRCSSQSGHNTVSWYQQALGQGPQFIFQYYREEENGRGNFPPRFSGLQFPNYSSELNVNALELDDSALYLCASSLLGTGELFFGEGSRLTVL.

This clonotype was recorded a few times. CDR3 region: CSVEADGSSYEQYF. The CDR3 bases are TGCAGCGTTGAGGCGGACGGAAGCTCCTACGAGCAGTACTTC. The chain links TRBV29-1 to TRBJ2-7; D ambiguous. Trimming removed 3 bases from V and 0 bases from J, with 12 bases in between. The germline CDR1 and CDR2 sequences are SQVTM and ANQGSEA. CDR3 size: 14 residues.

This clonotype was recorded at least ten times. This chain links TRBV7-2 with TRBJ2-3; D is ambiguous. V was cut by 1 base and J by 4 bases, with 12 bases left in between. This CDR3 comprises 15 residues. Germline CDR1 SGHTA, CDR2 FQGNSA. The CDR3 spells CASSLENALSDTQYF. The DNA for the CDR3 is TGTGCCAGCAGCTTAGAGAACGCCCTGTCAGATACGCAGTATTTT.

This clonotype turned up a few times. Here the CDR3 DNA reads TGTGCCAGCAGTTTAGAGGGATCCTATCTAAACATTCAGTACTTC. It codes for CASSLEGSYLNIQYF. The rearrangement links TRBV12-3 or TRBV12-4 to TRBJ2-4; D uncertain. V shed 1 base and J shed 6 bases, with 13 bases lying between them. This CDR3 region has 15 residues.

This clonotype was recorded a few times. CDR3 amino acids: CASRTPGPPEAFF. CDR3 nucleotides: TGTGCCAGCAGAACCCCAGGCCCTCCTGAAGCTTTCTTT. The chain links TRBV12-3 or TRBV12-4 to TRBJ1-1; D is ambiguous. The CDR3 sequence is 13 residues long. V was pared by 6 bases and J by 6 bases, with 14 bases between.

The rearrangement joins TRBV18 to TRBJ1-1, with a tentative D call TRBD1 (6 bases). Trimming pared 4 bases from V and 7 bases from J, leaving 16 bases between. The CDR3 extends over 14 amino acids. Germline lookup yields CDR1 KGHSH and CDR2 LQKENI. CDR3 amino acids: CASSLDGGGIEAFF. The CDR3 bases are TGTGCCAGCTCACTCGACGGAGGGGGGATTGAAGCTTTCTTT.

This sequence joins TRBV7-9 and TRBJ2-2; a weak D match, TRBD1 (7 bases). Germline lookup yields CDR1 SEHNR and CDR2 FQNEAQ (reference sequence). The CDR3 contains 16 residues. V gave up 5 bases and J gave up 5 bases, with 18 bases separating them. In nucleotides, the CDR3 is TGTGCCAGCAGCCTCCCCGCGGGACAGATTACCGGGGAGCTGTTTTTT. It specifies CASSLPAGQITGELFF.

This clonotype occurred once. The chain recombines TRBV7-6 with TRBJ2-7, with D maybe TRBD2 (6 bases). Trimming took off 5 bases at V and 3 bases at J, with 17 bases between the two ends. The CDR3 is made up of 15 amino acids. From germline, CDR1 is SGHVS and CDR2 FNYEAQ. DNA for the CDR3: TGTGCCAGCAGCCCCCCGGGAGCGCCTGACTACGAGCAGTACTTC. This translates into CASSPPGAPDYEQYF.

V gene TRBV4-1 combines with J gene TRBJ1-2, with unresolved D. Looked up from germline, CDR1 is MGHRA and CDR2 is YSYEKL. This CDR3 comprises 13 residues. Deletions cut 1 base from V and 8 bases from J, with 11 bases between. CDR3: CASSQGNLWGYTF. The CDR3 DNA reads as TGCGCCAGCAGCCAAGGGAATCTCTGGGGCTACACCTTC.

This clonotype turned up a few times. The CDR3 DNA reads TGTGCCAGCGGCTCCCCTATCTCCTATAATTCACCCCTCCACTTT. As protein: CASGSPISYNSPLHF. V and J are TRBV27 and TRBJ1-6; D not resolved. In germline, CDR1 is MNHEY, CDR2 SMNVEV (reference sequence). The CDR3 has 15 amino acids. The ends were cut back, 8 bases at V and 0 bases at J, with 11 bases in the middle.

The rearrangement links TRBV28 to TRBJ2-1; D perhaps matches TRBD1 (6 bases). The V gene lost 2 bases and the J gene lost 8 bases, with 10 bases spanning the gap. The CDR3 loop spans 13 amino acids. Germline assignment: CDR1 MDHEN and CDR2 SYDVKM. In DNA form, the CDR3 reads TGTGCCAGCAGTTTAGGACAGCTCGATGAGCAGTTCTTC. Its protein product is CASSLGQLDEQFF. The full variable domain, with the rest looked up from reference TRBV28 and TRBJ2-1, is DVKVTQSSRYLVKRTGEKVFLECVQDMDHENMFWYRQDPGLGLRLIYFSYDVKMKEKGDIPEGYSVSREKKERFSLILESASTNQTSMYLCASSLGQLDEQFFGPGTRLTVL.

CDR3 sequence: CASSVTGQAGKLFF. The CDR3 DNA follows: TGTGCCAGCAGCGTTACAGGGCAGGCCGGAAAACTGTTTTTT. The rearrangement links TRBV5-6 to TRBJ1-4; TRBD1 is a possible D gene (6 bases). This CDR3 is built from 14 residues. The V gene's germline CDR1 is SGHDT and CDR2 YYEEEE. Trimming removed 4 bases from V and 10 bases from J, with 17 bases in between.

The rearrangement uses TRBV2 and TRBJ2-3; D remains unclear. Germline-derived CDR1 and CDR2 are SNHLY and FYNNEI. Trimming took 3 bases from V and 5 from J, leaving 12 bases between them. The CDR3 length is 14 residues. The CDR3 nucleotides are TGTGCCAGCAGTGAGAACAGCTCCAAAGATACGCAGTATTTT. This codes for CASSENSSKDTQYF.

The chain combines TRBV7-3 with TRBJ1-1; D perhaps matches TRBD1 (5 bases). The ends were cut back, 7 bases at V and 5 bases at J, with 8 bases in the middle. The V gene's germline CDR1 is SGHTA and CDR2 FQGTGA. The CDR3 totals 11 residues. In nucleotides, the CDR3 is TGTGCCAGCAAAGGGGTAACTGAAGCTTTCTTT. This gives the protein CASKGVTEAFF.

This chain uses TRBV7-2 with TRBJ2-7; D call uncertain. CDR3 size: 13 residues. V was trimmed by 5 bases and J by 0 bases, leaving 8 bases between them. Germline CDR1 is SGHTA and CDR2 is FQGNSA. CDR3 loop: CASSPRSSYEQYF. The CDR3 coding sequence is TGTGCCAGCAGCCCCCGCAGCTCCTACGAGCAGTACTTC. The complete variable domain, with remaining parts taken from reference TRBV7-2 and TRBJ2-7, reads GAGVSQSPSNKVTEKGKDVELRCDPISGHTALYWYRQSLGQGLEFLIYFQGNSAPDKSGLPSDRFSAERTGGSVSTLTIQRTQQEDSAVYLCASSPRSSYEQYFGPGTRLTVT.

The J gene is TRBJ2-3, the V gene TRBV7-9; possibly TRBD2 for D (6 bases). The CDR3 is made up of 16 amino acids. Trimming removed 4 bases at V and 0 bases at J, with 14 bases between. The germline V gene encodes CDR1 SEHNR and CDR2 FQNEAQ (reference sequence). CDR3 protein: CASSSLAERSTDTQYF. DNA for the CDR3: TGTGCCAGCAGCTCATTAGCGGAGCGAAGCACAGATACGCAGTATTTT.

V usage is TRBV28 and J usage is TRBJ1-1, with D uncertain. V shed 1 base and J shed 0 bases, with 9 bases lying between them. Per the germline V gene, CDR1 is MDHEN and CDR2 is SYDVKM. This CDR3 spans 15 amino acids. The CDR3 DNA reads TGTGCCAGCAGTTTATTCGGAGCTATGAACACTGAAGCTTTCTTT. It encodes CASSLFGAMNTEAFF. The full variable domain, in which reference TRBV28 and TRBJ1-1 provide the parts outside the CDR3, is DVKVTQSSRYLVKRTGEKVFLECVQDMDHENMFWYRQDPGLGLRLIYFSYDVKMKEKGDIPEGYSVSREKKERFSLILESASTNQTSMYLCASSLFGAMNTEAFFGQGTRLTVV.

The table lists this clonotype with many counts. The genes are TRBV4-1 and TRBJ2-2; 7 positions match TRBD2. In germline, CDR1 is MGHRA, CDR2 YSYEKL. CDR3 length equals 15 residues. Trimming removed 4 bases from V and 6 bases from J; junction bases left unmatched: 8. The CDR3 region has the DNA TGCGCCAGCAGCCTGGAAGCGGGGACGCCCGGGGAGCTGTTTTTT. The encoded protein is CASSLEAGTPGELFF.

V gene TRBV19 combines with J gene TRBJ1-1; D is ambiguous. V lost 1 base to trimming and J lost 3 bases, with 12 bases between them. This CDR3 has 15 amino acids. Germline V gene data show CDR1 as LNHDA and CDR2 as SQIVND (reference sequence). The chain's CDR3 is CASSIGGAGYTEAFF. Here the CDR3 DNA reads TGTGCCAGTAGTATAGGGGGAGCGGGGTACACTGAAGCTTTCTTT.

The J gene is TRBJ2-2, the V gene TRBV5-4, with D maybe TRBD2 (6 bases). This CDR3 region has 12 residues. V dropped 10 bases and J dropped 5 bases, with 12 bases sitting between them. CDR1 is SGHNT and CDR2 is YYREEE in the germline V gene (reference sequence). Here the CDR3 reads CAGRRGTGELFF. The CDR3 nucleotides read TGTGCCGGACGCCGGGGGACCGGGGAGCTGTTTTTT.

This clonotype was found a few times. The chain employs TRBV7-2 and TRBJ2-1; D is unresolved. There are 12 residues in the CDR3. Trimming pared 2 bases from V and 4 bases from J, leaving 3 bases between. Germline V gene data show CDR1 as SGHTA and CDR2 as FQGNSA. The CDR3 coding sequence is TGTGCCAGCAGCTTACGGTACAATGAGCAGTTCTTC. This encodes CASSLRYNEQFF.

The J gene is TRBJ2-7, the V gene TRBV12-3 or TRBV12-4; D unclear. Between the trimmed V and J ends, which lost 3 bases and 3 bases, there was a span of 9 bases. This CDR3 has 13 amino acids. This CDR3 is CASSFLADYEQYF. The CDR3 bases are TGTGCCAGCAGTTTTTTGGCGGACTACGAGCAGTACTTC.

This clonotype was seen a few times. The chain recombines TRBV27 with TRBJ2-7; D perhaps matches TRBD2 (6 bases). CDR3 length: 14 residues. Germline CDR1 is MNHEY and CDR2 is SMNVEV (reference sequence). Trimming shortened V by 5 bases and J by 0 bases, and 11 bases separated the two germline ends. The CDR3 DNA follows: TGTGCCAGCAGTGCAGACGGGAGCTCCTACGAGCAGTACTTC. It specifies CASSADGSSYEQYF.

This chain connects TRBV2 to TRBJ1-5, with D possibly TRBD1 on 5 matching bases. Germline assignment: CDR1 SNHLY and CDR2 FYNNEI. V was pared by 1 base and J by 5 bases, with 12 bases between. This CDR3 has 15 amino acids. CDR3 sequence: CASSEGTGEYQPQHF. The DNA of the CDR3 is TGTGCCAGCAGTGAAGGAACGGGGGAATATCAGCCCCAGCATTTT.

This clonotype appeared once. The J gene is TRBJ2-5, the V gene TRBV2; 7 bases fit TRBD2. The V gene's germline CDR1 is SNHLY and CDR2 FYNNEI. The CDR3 spans 15 residues. V lost 7 bases to trimming and J lost 5 bases; unmatched junction nucleotides: 13. CDR3 DNA sequence: TGTGCCAGCAATCCCGGGACTACGCCCCGGGAGACCCAGTACTTC. This sequence encodes CASNPGTTPRETQYF.

The V and J genes are TRBV6-1 and TRBJ1-6; 12 positions agree with TRBD1. This CDR3 contains 16 residues. J lost 10 bases, V lost 7 bases, and 11 bases had no gene match. Germline loops: CDR1 MNHNS, CDR2 SASEGT. The CDR3 sequence is CASTNSGTGGRSPLHF. DNA of the CDR3: TGTGCCAGCACCAATTCCGGGACAGGGGGCCGGTCACCCCTCCACTTT.

This sequence joins TRBV7-9 and TRBJ2-7; unclear D gene. Germline V lookup: CDR1 SEHNR, CDR2 FQNEAQ (reference sequence). The CDR3 loop spans 12 amino acids. V lost 8 bases and J lost 0, with 8 bases in between. The DNA for the CDR3 is TGTGCCAGCGCAGTGAGCTCCTACGAGCAGTACTTC. Protein: CASAVSSYEQYF.